This TCR beta chain was captured by sequencing in a study of blood T cell repertoires in COVID-19. Study background: Sample material is recorded as cDNA or gDNA derived from T cells, B-cell-depleted T cells, or PBMCs.

Data came from immunoSEQ multiplex PCR; TCRdb stores just in-frame clones and leaves some out. The sample has more than 150,000 clones; approximately 80% are singletons. Germline V gene lookup returns CDR1 SGDLS and CDR2 YYNGEE. The CDR3 loop spans 16 amino acids. The junction had 13 bases not matched to a gene; V was cut back by 3 bases and J by 8 bases. The receptor comes from a woman aged 80 or over with COVID-19, enrolled during active disease. This sequence joins TRBV9 and TRBJ2-1, with TRBD1 matching over 8 bases. Sequencing was performed on peripheral blood. The CDR3 nucleotides read TGTGCCAGCAGCGCGTCAGGGGGCTACCCATGGGATGAGCAGTTCTTC. Residues: CASSASGGYPWDEQFF.